The 30 T cell receptor beta chains below come from one sample, sequenced in a study of cytomegalovirus exposure and HLA in healthy donors. The PCR ran on 60 Vbeta and 13 Jbeta primers. Clones were read by immunoSEQ multiplex PCR, and TCRdb kept only the in-frame ones, dropping some. Among approximately 160,000 clones listed, about 81% were seen once. Input material: PBMCs. The receptors here all came from a woman under 30 in good health and CMV-seronegative.

V and J are TRBV5-6 and TRBJ1-2; no clear D. This CDR3 has 12 residues. Trimming cost V 1 base and J 6 bases, with 7 bases left between them. The germline gives CDR1 SGHDT, CDR2 YYEEEE. The chain's CDR3 is CASSLWADGYTF. The CDR3 DNA is TGTGCCAGCAGCTTGTGGGCAGATGGCTACACCTTC. Looking up the rest from reference TRBV5-6 and TRBJ1-2 gives the full variable domain: DAGVTQSPTHLIKTRGQQVTLRCSPKSGHDTVSWYQQALGQGPQFIFQYYEEEERQRGNFPDRFSGHQFPNYSSELNVNALLLGDSALYLCASSLWADGYTFGSGTRLTVV.

The chain is built from TRBV5-1 and TRBJ2-3, with 12 positions matching TRBD2. Germline values: CDR1 SGHRS, CDR2 YFSETQ. CDR3 length: 14 residues. V trimming: 3 bases; J trimming: 6 bases; junction bases outside the gene matches: 2. This CDR3 reads CASSSTSGGDTQYF. The DNA for the CDR3 is TGCGCCAGCAGCTCGACTAGCGGGGGTGATACGCAGTATTTT. The variable domain in full, completed from reference TRBV5-1 and TRBJ2-3, reads KAGVTQTPRYLIKTRGQQVTLSCSPISGHRSVSWYQQTPGQGLQFLFEYFSETQRNKGNFPGRFSGRQFSNSRSEMNVSTLELGDSALYLCASSSTSGGDTQYFGPGTRLTVL.

The V call is TRBV9, the J call TRBJ1-6; D perhaps matches TRBD1 (6 bases). Germline V gene sequence: CDR1 SGDLS, CDR2 YYNGEE. V lost 3 bases and J 1 base, leaving 14 bases between the germline ends. The CDR3 totals 17 residues. The CDR3 here is CASSASSRGSYNSPLHF. The CDR3 coding sequence is TGTGCCAGCAGCGCCTCAAGCAGGGGATCCTATAATTCACCCCTCCACTTT.

The gene calls are TRBV27 and TRBJ2-1; the match to TRBD1 covers 7 bases. This CDR3 is built from 15 residues. The germline V gene has CDR1 MNHEY and CDR2 SMNVEV (reference sequence). Trimming cost V 4 bases and J 3 bases; bases outside gene matches: 6. CDR3 bases: TGTGCCAGCAGTTCTCAGGGGGACCTCTACAATGAGCAGTTCTTC. It translates to CASSSQGDLYNEQFF.

V and J are TRBV11-2 and TRBJ2-7; the D gene is possibly TRBD1 (6 bases). The CDR3 has 14 residues. Germline V gene data show CDR1 as SGHAT and CDR2 as FQNNGV. The germline V and J ends were trimmed by 1 base and 0 bases, with 7 bases remaining between them. CDR3 sequence reads: CASSLVDSSYEQYF. For the CDR3, the DNA is TGTGCCAGCAGCTTAGTGGACAGCTCCTACGAGCAGTACTTC.

This chain links TRBV2 with TRBJ2-7, with 7 bases aligning to TRBD1. This CDR3 is 14 amino acids long. Germline loops: CDR1 SNHLY, CDR2 FYNNEI. The ends lost 6 bases at V and 0 bases at J; junction bases unmatched: 5. DNA for the CDR3: TGTGCCAGCAGGTTCCGGGACAGCTCCTACGAGCAGTACTTC. It encodes CASRFRDSSYEQYF.

The table lists this clone with a few counts. Compared with germline, one end of the junction differs, possibly owing to a read error. V usage is TRBV4-2 and J usage is TRBJ1-2, with D maybe TRBD1 (5 bases). Germline V gene sequence: CDR1 LGHNA, CDR2 YNFKEQ. The CDR3 is made up of 14 amino acids. In nucleotides, the CDR3 is TGTGCCAGCAGCCAAGGTATGGGCGACAGTCGTGACAGCTTC. Its translation: CASSQGMGDSRDSF.

V and J are TRBV5-4 and TRBJ2-7; possible D gene TRBD1, 5 bases. The CDR3 is 15 amino acids. Germline CDR1 reads SGHNT; CDR2 reads YYREEE (reference sequence). The V end was cut by 0 bases, the J end by 4 bases, with 14 bases between. CDR3 loop: CASSLAISGRYEQYF. CDR3 DNA: TGTGCCAGCAGCTTGGCCATCTCAGGGCGGTACGAGCAGTACTTC.

The V gene is TRBV6-1, the J gene TRBJ1-5, with 7 bases aligning to TRBD1. From germline, CDR1 is MNHNS and CDR2 SASEGT. CDR3 length: 15 amino acids. J was trimmed by 2 bases and V by 2 bases; bases with no gene match: 3. CDR3 amino acids: CASSEQGEGNQPQHF. As DNA, the CDR3 is TGTGCCAGCAGTGAACAGGGGGAAGGCAATCAGCCCCAGCATTTT.

This chain connects TRBV28 to TRBJ2-2; TRBD1 matches 9 bases. The CDR3 runs 15 residues. The V segment lost 5 bases and the J segment 6 bases; nucleotides outside the gene matches: 7. Germline lookup yields CDR1 MDHEN and CDR2 SYDVKM. The CDR3 loop is CASSRTGVPSGELFF. The CDR3 nucleotides read TGTGCCAGCAGTCGGACAGGGGTTCCCTCCGGGGAGCTGTTTTTT.

The gene calls are TRBV5-4 and TRBJ2-1; TRBD1 aligns across 7 bases. V lost 4 bases and J lost 4; bases outside the gene matches: 8. There are 15 residues in the CDR3. From germline, CDR1 is SGHNT and CDR2 YYREEE (reference sequence). The CDR3 sequence: CASSDRVGTYNEQFF. The CDR3 nucleotides read TGTGCCAGCAGCGACAGGGTGGGTACTTACAATGAGCAGTTCTTC. Full variable domain (remainder filled in from reference TRBV5-4 and TRBJ2-1): ETGVTQSPTHLIKTRGQQVTLRCSSQSGHNTVSWYQQALGQGPQFIFQYYREEENGRGNFPPRFSGLQFPNYSSELNVNALELDDSALYLCASSDRVGTYNEQFFGPGTRLTVL.

This clone appeared once. The rearrangement uses TRBV19 and TRBJ1-5; the match to TRBD1 covers 8 bases. CDR3 size: 15 residues. The ends lost 3 bases at V and 4 bases at J; junction bases unmatched: 5. The germline V gene encodes CDR1 LNHDA and CDR2 SQIVND (reference sequence). The CDR3 sequence is CASSIGTGINQPQHF. The CDR3 DNA sequence: TGTGCCAGTAGTATCGGGACAGGAATAAATCAGCCCCAGCATTTT.

The rearrangement joins TRBV28 to TRBJ1-5; TRBD1 agrees at 9 bases. Germline CDR1 MDHEN, CDR2 SYDVKM. CDR3 length equals 15 residues. The V segment lost 6 bases and the J segment 2 bases; nucleotides outside the gene matches: 5. CDR3 nucleotide sequence: TGTGCCAGCAGAGCCGGGACAGGGCGCAATCAGCCCCAGCATTTT. Its protein is CASRAGTGRNQPQHF.

This clone was seen only once. This sequence joins TRBV19 and TRBJ1-1; 10 bases line up with TRBD1. Trimming cost V 5 bases and J 4 bases; bases outside gene matches: 7. The CDR3 sequence is 15 residues long. Germline V gene data show CDR1 as LNHDA and CDR2 as SQIVND (reference sequence). CDR3 protein: CASSLRTGGSTEAFF. CDR3 coding DNA: TGTGCCAGTAGTTTAAGGACAGGGGGGAGCACTGAAGCTTTCTTT.

The J gene is TRBJ1-2, the V gene TRBV7-2; possibly TRBD1 for D (6 bases). CDR1 and CDR2 (germline): SGHTA, FQGNSA. CDR3 length equals 12 residues. Trimming left V 5 bases short and J 5 bases short, with 9 bases between. The CDR3 loop is CASSGGLYGYTF. The DNA of the CDR3 is TGTGCCAGCAGCGGGGGCCTTTATGGCTACACCTTC.

This chain joins TRBV11-2 and TRBJ2-3; 10 nucleotides agree with TRBD2. Germline V lookup: CDR1 SGHAT, CDR2 FQNNGV. The CDR3 consists of 15 residues. V trimming: 5 bases; J trimming: 8 bases; junction bases outside the gene matches: 10. As DNA, the CDR3 is TGTGCCAGCAGCATCCTAGCGGGAGTGGGGAGTACGCAGTATTTT. Translating gives CASSILAGVGSTQYF.

Remarks on this clone: Other DNA sequences within the sample encode an identical CDR3. The genes are TRBV14 and TRBJ1-1; D may be TRBD1 (5 bases). The V end lost 3 bases, the J end lost 1 base, and 6 bases lay between the germline ends. CDR1 is SGHDN, CDR2 FVKESK, per germline. This CDR3 has 13 amino acids. This CDR3 is CASSQDTNTEAFF. In DNA form, the CDR3 reads TGTGCCAGCAGCCAGGACACGAACACTGAAGCTTTCTTT.

The J gene is TRBJ1-4, the V gene TRBV28, with D perhaps matching TRBD1 (5 bases). The germline CDR1 and CDR2 sequences are MDHEN and SYDVKM. V was cut by 6 bases and J by 9 bases, with 17 bases left in between. This CDR3 spans 14 amino acids. Here the CDR3 reads CASSLWGMNKKLFF. CDR3 nucleotide sequence: TGTGCCAGCAGCTTGTGGGGCATGAATAAAAAACTGTTTTTT.

The chain has TRBV7-6 and TRBJ1-5; no clear D gene. V lost 1 base and J lost 2, with 9 bases in between. This CDR3 has 15 residues. CDR1 is SGHVS, CDR2 FNYEAQ, per germline. The DNA of the CDR3 is TGTGCCAGCAGCTTAGGGGCTTCTGGCAATCAGCCCCAGCATTTT. Encoded protein: CASSLGASGNQPQHF. Combining the CDR3 with reference TRBV7-6 and TRBJ1-5 gives the whole variable domain GAGVSQSPRYKVTKRGQDVALRCDPISGHVSLYWYRQALGQGPEFLTYFNYEAQQDKSGLPNDRFSAERPEGSISTLTIQRTEQRDSAMYRCASSLGASGNQPQHFGDGTRLSIL.

The chain links TRBV13 to TRBJ2-1, with TRBD2 identical over 8 bases. Germline lookup yields CDR1 PRHDT and CDR2 FYEKMQ (reference sequence). The CDR3 loop spans 16 amino acids. V lost 5 bases to trimming and J lost 1 base; unmatched junction nucleotides: 7. In DNA, the CDR3 is TGTGCCAGCAGCCAAAGCGGGAGCCCTTCCTACAATGAGCAGTTCTTC. Translating it yields CASSQSGSPSYNEQFF. The variable domain in full, with the rest retrieved from reference TRBV13 and TRBJ2-1, is AAGVIQSPRHLIKEKRETATLKCYPIPRHDTVYWYQQGPGQDPQFLISFYEKMQSDKGSIPDRFSAQQFSDYHSELNMSSLELGDSALYFCASSQSGSPSYNEQFFGPGTRLTVL.

The chain links TRBV6-5 to TRBJ2-5, with TRBD1 as a possible D gene (5 bases). The ends were cut back, 0 bases at V and 4 bases at J, with 12 bases in the middle. This CDR3 has 15 residues. Per germline, CDR1 MNHEY and CDR2 SVGAGI. The CDR3 loop reads CASSYSYRPGETQYF. The CDR3 DNA reads as TGTGCCAGCAGTTACTCGTACAGGCCGGGAGAGACCCAGTACTTC.

The genes are TRBV2 and TRBJ1-2; 8 bases map to TRBD1. Germline CDR1 SNHLY, CDR2 FYNNEI. This CDR3 has 15 amino acids. Trimming at V came to 3 bases and at J to 4 bases, leaving 7 bases not matched to a gene. The CDR3 spells CASSEAGTGLYGYTF. The CDR3 nucleotides read TGTGCCAGCAGTGAGGCAGGGACAGGACTCTATGGCTACACCTTC.

The V gene is TRBV12-2, the J gene TRBJ2-7; the DNA was not compared with TRBD2, the D call given in the table. TRBV12-2 is described as a pseudogene. The CDR3 runs 13 residues. CDR3 loop: CASRLPWSYEQYF. The CDR3 DNA follows: TGTGCAAGTCGCCTACCCTGGAGCTACGAGCAGTACTTC.

In the case of this clone: Its ends do not fully match the called genes, so a read error is possible. The genes are TRBV7-9 and TRBJ2-3, with D possibly being TRBD2 (5 bases). CDR1 SEHNR and CDR2 FQNEAQ come from the germline V gene (reference sequence). CDR3 size: 12 residues. The CDR3, as DNA: TGTTCCAGCAGACTTGGACCCGGGGCGCAGTATTTT. Its translation is CSSRLGPGAQYF.

V usage is TRBV5-1 and J usage is TRBJ2-2; 11 positions agree with TRBD2. Unmatched junction bases numbered 1, after V lost 3 bases and J lost 0 bases. The CDR3 extends over 16 amino acids. Germline V lookup: CDR1 SGHRS, CDR2 YFSETQ. This CDR3 is CASSSTSGANTGELFF. In nucleotides, the CDR3 is TGCGCCAGCAGCTCGACTAGCGGGGCGAACACCGGGGAGCTGTTTTTT.

Note on this clone: Other DNA sequences of this sample code for an identical CDR3. The rearrangement links TRBV11-3 to TRBJ2-7; possibly TRBD2 for D (7 bases). Trimming took off 5 bases at V and 4 bases at J, with 18 bases between the two ends. Germline CDR1 SGHNT, CDR2 YENEEA. CDR3 size: 15 residues. The CDR3 DNA follows: TGTGCCAGCAGCAGAACGGGGGGCGGCCTATACGAGCAGTACTTC. Amino acids: CASSRTGGGLYEQYF.

The V call is TRBV7-3, the J call TRBJ2-2; no firm D call. The germline V gene encodes CDR1 SGHTA and CDR2 FQGTGA. CDR3 length: 13 residues. Between the trimmed V and J ends, which lost 2 bases and 6 bases, there was a span of 7 bases. The CDR3 region is CASSLAAAGELFF. In DNA, the CDR3 is TGTGCCAGCAGCTTAGCGGCGGCCGGGGAGCTGTTTTTT.

V and J are TRBV11-3 and TRBJ2-5; 10 bases line up with TRBD2. Gene TRBJ2-7 matches the end of the DNA better, so the J call may be wrong. The germline V gene has CDR1 SGHNT and CDR2 YENEEA. The CDR3 has 15 amino acids. CDR3 loop: CASSLDTSGIDEQYF. The CDR3 bases are TGTGCCAGCAGCTTAGACACTAGCGGGATTGACGAGCAGTACTTC.

V gene TRBV5-1 combines with J gene TRBJ2-6; 7 bases align to TRBD2. V lost 3 bases, J lost 0 bases, and 0 bases stayed unmatched. The CDR3 runs to 15 residues. CDR1 and CDR2 (germline): SGHRS, YFSETQ. CDR3 in amino acids: CASSWGGSGANVLTF. DNA of the CDR3: TGCGCCAGCAGCTGGGGGGGCTCTGGGGCCAACGTCCTGACTTTC.

The chain has TRBV19 and TRBJ1-5, with 9 bases identical to TRBD1. V lost 4 bases and J lost 0; bases outside the gene matches: 4. The CDR3 runs 16 residues. CDR1 and CDR2 from the germline V gene are LNHDA and SQIVND (reference sequence). CDR3 protein: CASSKRTGVSNQPQHF. Here the CDR3 DNA reads TGTGCCAGTAGTAAAAGGACAGGGGTTAGCAATCAGCCCCAGCATTTT.